This T cell receptor beta chain was sequenced in a study of cytomegalovirus exposure and HLA in healthy donors. This CDR3 spans 14 amino acids. Germline V lookup: CDR1 MNHEY, CDR2 SVGAGI. Trimming took off 0 bases at V and 6 bases at J, with 11 bases between the two ends. The donors were in the roughly 130-subject validation cohort; that cohort was separate from the approximately 670-subject first cohort. Profiled with immunoSEQ multiplex PCR; TCRdb holds only in-frame clones, not every one. In the table there are around 99,000 clones, roughly 86% of which are singletons. Points from the study as a whole: According to a subsequent analysis, TCR clusters from the first cohort were inclined to appear together in the roughly 120 validation repertoires. A few CMV-associated chains proved CMV antigen-specific in vitro. Cytomegalovirus status, reportedly, was diagnosed with high specificity and sensitivity by the classifier.

Regarding this clone: Antigen specificity is unknown.

The source of this sequence is a woman aged 18 to 35 in good health and CMV-seronegative. The chain employs TRBV6-5 and TRBJ1-2; possibly TRBD1 for D (6 bases). The sample taken for sequencing was PBMCs. The CDR3 loop is CASSYSSGGHGYTF. CDR3 sequence (DNA): TGTGCCAGCAGTTACTCGTCGGGGGGCCATGGCTACACCTTC.